This paragraph reports one T cell receptor beta chain. Its target is unknown. Germline V gives CDR1 SGHVS, CDR2 FNYEAQ. The CDR3 sequence is 18 residues long. V lost 0 bases and J lost 3; bases outside the gene matches: 9. With 60 Vbeta and 13 Jbeta primers, the PCR was carried out. Generated by immunoSEQ multiplex PCR, the TCRdb table keeps only in-frame clones and is missing some. The sample yields about 200,000 clones, approximately 80% seen once. This record comes from a study of cytomegalovirus exposure and HLA in healthy donors. Study observations and caveats: Versus the roughly 670-donor mean, an Asian-associated ancestry cluster reportedly showed fewer N-insertions in a later analysis.

This sequence was found in a girl aged 2-15 years in good health and CMV-seronegative. The sequenced sample consisted of PBMCs. The V and J genes are TRBV7-6 and TRBJ2-1; TRBD1 matches 9 bases. The CDR3 region is CASSLARTGEIFYNEQFF. CDR3 DNA: TGTGCCAGCAGCTTAGCGCGGACAGGGGAAATTTTCTACAATGAGCAGTTCTTC. The full variable domain, with the rest looked up from reference TRBV7-6 and TRBJ2-1, is GAGVSQSPRYKVTKRGQDVALRCDPISGHVSLYWYRQALGQGPEFLTYFNYEAQQDKSGLPNDRFSAERPEGSISTLTIQRTEQRDSAMYRCASSLARTGEIFYNEQFFGPGTRLTVL.